This is a list of T cell receptor beta chains from one sample in a study of T cells in Graves' hyperthyroidism and ophthalmopathy. TCRdb recomputed calls from the multiplex PCR reads with MiXCR, one row per CDR3 protein. Of approximately 480,000 distinct CDR3 sequences listed, about a fifth are singletons. Sequenced sample: blood. The receptors derive from a man between 18 and 29 years old with Graves' hyperthyroidism. Both conserved end residues are part of each CDR3. The order of the fields is clone size, J gene, D gene, V gene, CDR3 protein, CDR3 DNA. A D gene is named only where the DNA matches it firmly. Clone size is shown for a subset of rows, as once, few, many or a class of expanded clone.

size: .
J: TRBJ2-4
D: .
V: TRBV2
CDR3: CASRFSMAPAKNIQYF
DNA: TGTGCCAGCAGATTCTCTATGGCCCCAGCCAAAAACATTCAGTACTTC

size: many
J: TRBJ2-5
D: .
V: TRBV6-5
CDR3: CASSYRLAPETQYF
DNA: TGTGCCAGCAGTTACCGCCTAGCGCCAGAGACCCAGTACTTC

size: .
J: TRBJ2-7
D: TRBD2
V: TRBV6-5
CDR3: CASSLTGTSVYEQYF
DNA: TGTGCCAGCAGTTTGACCGGGACTAGCGTGTACGAGCAGTACTTC

size: .
J: TRBJ2-5
D: .
V: TRBV30
CDR3: CAWSRSRGETQYF
DNA: TGTGCCTGGAGTAGGAGCAGAGGGGAGACCCAGTACTTC

size: .
J: TRBJ2-2
D: .
V: TRBV7-8
CDR3: CASSLVQGKSPGELFF
DNA: TGTGCCAGCAGCTTAGTCCAGGGGAAGTCCCCCGGGGAGCTGTTTTTT

size: few
J: TRBJ1-6
D: .
V: TRBV14
CDR3: CASSPIGDRNSPLHF
DNA: TGTGCCAGCAGCCCGATCGGGGATCGTAATTCACCCCTCCACTTT

size: many
J: TRBJ1-1
D: .
V: TRBV12-3/TRBV12-4
CDR3: CASRQERREAFF
DNA: TGTGCCAGCAGACAGGAGCGAAGGGAAGCTTTCTTT

size: .
J: TRBJ1-5
D: .
V: TRBV19
CDR3: CARWREGDQPQHF
DNA: TGTGCCAGGTGGCGGGAGGGGGATCAGCCCCAGCATTTT

size: many
J: TRBJ2-7
D: TRBD1
V: TRBV9
CDR3: CASSARDRGYEQYF
DNA: TGTGCCAGCAGCGCGAGGGACAGGGGGTACGAGCAGTACTTC

size: many
J: TRBJ2-7
D: .
V: TRBV30
CDR3: CAWSVRGGEQYF
DNA: TGTGCCTGGAGTGTAAGAGGGGGAGAGCAGTACTTC

size: many
J: TRBJ1-1
D: .
V: TRBV19
CDR3: CASSIGADTEAFF
DNA: TGTGCCAGTAGTATAGGAGCGGACACTGAAGCTTTCTTT

size: many
J: TRBJ2-2
D: TRBD1
V: TRBV6-1
CDR3: CAGRTRQGGTGELFF
DNA: TGTGCCGGCAGGACCAGACAGGGTGGGACCGGGGAGCTGTTTTTT

size: .
J: TRBJ1-5
D: .
V: TRBV10-2
CDR3: CASRGQTSNQPQHF
DNA: TGCGCCAGCCGGGGGCAGACTAGCAATCAGCCCCAGCATTTT

size: many
J: TRBJ2-7
D: .
V: TRBV2
CDR3: CASSQAGLYEQYF
DNA: TGTGCCAGCAGTCAGGCTGGGCTTTACGAGCAGTACTTC

size: many
J: TRBJ2-7
D: .
V: TRBV19
CDR3: CASSPARGKPHEQYF
DNA: TGTGCCAGTAGTCCCGCGAGAGGCAAGCCCCACGAGCAGTACTTC

size: .
J: TRBJ2-7
D: .
V: TRBV28
CDR3: CASSLSGLIYEQYF
DNA: TGTGCCAGCAGTTTATCGGGGTTAATTTACGAGCAGTACTTC

size: many
J: TRBJ2-7
D: TRBD1
V: TRBV2
CDR3: CASRQGSYEQYF
DNA: TGTGCTAGCAGACAGGGGTCCTACGAGCAGTACTTC

size: many
J: TRBJ1-3
D: .
V: TRBV2
CDR3: CASSEVVLLVPSGNTIYF
DNA: TGTGCCAGCAGTGAAGTCGTCCTGTTGGTCCCCTCTGGAAACACCATATATTTT

size: .
J: TRBJ1-1
D: .
V: TRBV5-1
CDR3: CASSLAGFRLNTEAFF
DNA: TGCGCCAGCAGCTTGGCGGGGTTTAGGTTGAACACTGAAGCTTTCTTT

size: many
J: TRBJ1-1
D: .
V: TRBV28
CDR3: CASTWNGDTEAFF
DNA: TGTGCCAGCACGTGGAATGGGGACACTGAAGCTTTCTTT

size: few
J: TRBJ2-1
D: .
V: TRBV18
CDR3: CASSPEEGSEQFF
DNA: TGTGCCAGCTCACCAGAAGAGGGGAGTGAGCAGTTCTTC

size: many
J: TRBJ2-7
D: TRBD1
V: TRBV28
CDR3: CASRNNRGLYEQYF
DNA: TGTGCCAGCAGAAACAACAGGGGGCTGTACGAGCAGTACTTC

size: many
J: TRBJ2-2
D: .
V: TRBV12-3/TRBV12-4
CDR3: CASTEDGKRNTGELFF
DNA: TGTGCCAGCACCGAGGACGGAAAAAGGAACACCGGGGAGCTGTTTTTT

size: few
J: TRBJ2-5
D: TRBD2
V: TRBV28
CDR3: CASRQRGRETQYF
DNA: TGTGCCAGCAGACAGCGGGGTCGAGAGACCCAGTACTTC

size: many
J: TRBJ2-2
D: .
V: TRBV6-2/TRBV6-3
CDR3: CATSRGGRELFF
DNA: TGTGCCACCTCTAGAGGAGGCCGGGAGCTGTTTTTT

size: .
J: TRBJ1-2
D: .
V: TRBV12-3/TRBV12-4
CDR3: CASSFPFPPRGYTF
DNA: TGTGCCAGCAGTTTTCCCTTCCCCCCGCGGGGTTACACCTTC

size: .
J: TRBJ1-6
D: .
V: TRBV27
CDR3: CASRGRGWNSPLHF
DNA: TGTGCCAGCAGGGGGCGGGGGTGGAATTCACCCCTCCACTTT

size: many
J: TRBJ1-3
D: .
V: TRBV12-3/TRBV12-4
CDR3: CASSPKHSGNTIYF
DNA: TGTGCCAGCAGTCCCAAGCACTCTGGAAACACCATATATTTT

size: once
J: TRBJ1-2
D: .
V: TRBV28
CDR3: CASSLPRYGYTF
DNA: TGTGCCAGCAGTTTACCACGCTATGGCTACACCTTC

size: many
J: TRBJ1-2
D: .
V: TRBV12-3/TRBV12-4
CDR3: CASSPTGGGYGYTF
DNA: TGTGCCAGCAGTCCGACAGGCGGAGGCTATGGCTACACCTTC

size: few
J: TRBJ1-1
D: .
V: TRBV20-1
CDR3: CSAFDSVNTEAFF
DNA: TGCAGTGCTTTTGACAGTGTGAACACTGAAGCTTTCTTT

size: many
J: TRBJ2-7
D: .
V: TRBV6-1
CDR3: CASSDLDSPYEQYF
DNA: TGTGCCAGCAGTGACCTCGACAGCCCCTACGAGCAGTACTTC

size: .
J: TRBJ1-1
D: TRBD1
V: TRBV7-2
CDR3: CASSLAGTGGLTEAFF
DNA: TGTGCCAGCAGCTTAGCCGGGACAGGGGGCCTCACTGAAGCTTTCTTT

size: many
J: TRBJ1-5
D: .
V: TRBV18
CDR3: CASSPLVDPRSQHF
DNA: TGTGCCAGCTCACCACTCGTAGACCCTAGGTCCCAGCATTTT

size: .
J: TRBJ2-7
D: .
V: TRBV28
CDR3: CASRFERGSYEQYF
DNA: TGTGCCAGCAGATTCGAACGGGGATCCTACGAGCAGTACTTC

size: .
J: TRBJ2-5
D: .
V: TRBV6-4
CDR3: CASSGVLPSTQYF
DNA: TGTGCCAGCAGTGGTGTACTGCCATCGACCCAGTACTTC

size: many
J: TRBJ1-2
D: .
V: TRBV28
CDR3: CASNLDLANYGYTF
DNA: TGTGCCAGCAATTTGGACCTAGCTAACTATGGCTACACCTTC

size: many
J: TRBJ2-7
D: TRBD2
V: TRBV6-5
CDR3: CASSTRTSGGIIISYEQYF
DNA: TGTGCCAGCAGTACTCGGACTAGCGGGGGCATCATTATCTCCTACGAGCAGTACTTC

size: many
J: TRBJ2-5
D: .
V: TRBV12-3/TRBV12-4
CDR3: CASSWASEYQETQYF
DNA: TGTGCCAGCAGTTGGGCCTCGGAGTACCAAGAGACCCAGTACTTC

size: many
J: TRBJ2-5
D: TRBD1
V: TRBV30
CDR3: CAWSSGGETQYF
DNA: TGTGCCTGGAGTTCAGGGGGAGAGACCCAGTACTTC

size: many
J: TRBJ1-1
D: TRBD1
V: TRBV12-3/TRBV12-4
CDR3: CASSLWDSADTEAFF
DNA: TGTGCCAGCAGTCTTTGGGACAGCGCCGACACTGAAGCTTTCTTT

size: many
J: TRBJ1-1
D: .
V: TRBV7-9
CDR3: CASGITEAFF
DNA: TGTGCCAGCGGGATTACTGAAGCTTTCTTT

size: .
J: TRBJ1-2
D: .
V: TRBV11-2
CDR3: CASSLVGGGNGYTF
DNA: TGTGCCAGCAGCTTAGTTGGAGGGGGAAATGGCTACACCTTC

size: many
J: TRBJ1-5
D: TRBD1
V: TRBV10-3
CDR3: CAISTGSGNQPQHF
DNA: TGTGCCATTTCGACAGGGAGCGGCAATCAGCCCCAGCATTTT

size: many
J: TRBJ2-7
D: .
V: TRBV4-1
CDR3: CASSQRDAAYEQYF
DNA: TGCGCCAGCAGCCAAAGGGACGCGGCCTACGAGCAGTACTTC

size: few
J: TRBJ1-6
D: .
V: TRBV30
CDR3: CAWTATRSYNSPLHF
DNA: TGTGCCTGGACTGCGACGCGGAGCTATAATTCACCCCTCCACTTT

size: once
J: TRBJ1-1
D: TRBD1
V: TRBV20-1
CDR3: CSASQGANTEAFF
DNA: TGCAGTGCCTCCCAGGGGGCGAACACTGAAGCTTTCTTT

size: .
J: TRBJ2-7
D: TRBD2
V: TRBV4-1
CDR3: CASSQGRGFSSYEQYF
DNA: TGCGCCAGCAGCCAAGGGCGGGGGTTCAGCTCCTACGAGCAGTACTTC